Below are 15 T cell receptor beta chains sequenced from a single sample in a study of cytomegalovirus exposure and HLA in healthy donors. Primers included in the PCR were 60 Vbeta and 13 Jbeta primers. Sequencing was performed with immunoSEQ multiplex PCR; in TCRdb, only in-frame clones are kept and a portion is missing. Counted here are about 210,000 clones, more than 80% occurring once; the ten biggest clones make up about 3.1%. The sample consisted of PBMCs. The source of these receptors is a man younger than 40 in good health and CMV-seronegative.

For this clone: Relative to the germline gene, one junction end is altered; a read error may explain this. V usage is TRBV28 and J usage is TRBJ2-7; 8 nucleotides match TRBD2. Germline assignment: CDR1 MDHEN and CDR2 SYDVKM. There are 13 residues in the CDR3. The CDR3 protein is CASSSTPTSEEYF. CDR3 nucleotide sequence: TGTGCCAGCAGTTCCACCCCGACTAGCGAGGAGTACTTC.

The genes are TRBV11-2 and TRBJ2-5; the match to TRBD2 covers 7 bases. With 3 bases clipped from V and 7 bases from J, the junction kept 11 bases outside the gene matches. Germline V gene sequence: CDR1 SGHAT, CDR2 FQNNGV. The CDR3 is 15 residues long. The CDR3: CASSLQGLTGGTQYF. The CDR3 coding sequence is TGTGCCAGCAGCTTGCAGGGACTAACCGGAGGGACCCAGTACTTC.

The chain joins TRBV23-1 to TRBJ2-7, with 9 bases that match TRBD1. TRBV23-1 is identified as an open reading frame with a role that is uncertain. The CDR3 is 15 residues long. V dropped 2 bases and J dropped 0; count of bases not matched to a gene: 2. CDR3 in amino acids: CASSQKGQGSYEQYF. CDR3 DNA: TGCGCCAGCAGTCAAAAGGGACAGGGCTCCTACGAGCAGTACTTC.

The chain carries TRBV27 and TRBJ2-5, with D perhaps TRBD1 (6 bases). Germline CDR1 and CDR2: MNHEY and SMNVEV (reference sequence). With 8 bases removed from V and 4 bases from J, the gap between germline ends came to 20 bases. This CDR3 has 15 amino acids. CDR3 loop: CASRPRGLWGETQYF. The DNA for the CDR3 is TGTGCCAGCCGCCCCAGGGGCTTATGGGGAGAGACCCAGTACTTC.

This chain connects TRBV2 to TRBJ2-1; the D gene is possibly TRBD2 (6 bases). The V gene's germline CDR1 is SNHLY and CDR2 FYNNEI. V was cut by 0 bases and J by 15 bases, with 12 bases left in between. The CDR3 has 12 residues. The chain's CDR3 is CASSEASGGPFF. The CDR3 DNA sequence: TGTGCCAGCAGTGAAGCGTCCGGGGGTCCGTTCTTC.

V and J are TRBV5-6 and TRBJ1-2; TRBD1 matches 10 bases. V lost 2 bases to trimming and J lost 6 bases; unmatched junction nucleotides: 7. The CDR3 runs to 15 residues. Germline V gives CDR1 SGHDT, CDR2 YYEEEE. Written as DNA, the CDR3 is TGTGCCAGCAGCTTTTTTGGACAGGGGGTTCATGGCTACACCTTC. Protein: CASSFFGQGVHGYTF.

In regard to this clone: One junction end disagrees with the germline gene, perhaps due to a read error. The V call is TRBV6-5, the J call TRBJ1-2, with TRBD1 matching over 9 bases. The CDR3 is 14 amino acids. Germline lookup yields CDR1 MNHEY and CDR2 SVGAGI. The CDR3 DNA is TGTGCCAGTAGTTCACAGGGGGCTCCCCTTGGGTACACCTTC. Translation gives CASSSQGAPLGYTF.

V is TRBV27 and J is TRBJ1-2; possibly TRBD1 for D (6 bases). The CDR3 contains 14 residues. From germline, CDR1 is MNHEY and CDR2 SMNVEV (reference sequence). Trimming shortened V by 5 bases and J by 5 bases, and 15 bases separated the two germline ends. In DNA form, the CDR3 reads TGTGCCAGCAGTCCCTTAGGGGGAGGGTATGGCTACACCTTC. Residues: CASSPLGGGYGYTF.

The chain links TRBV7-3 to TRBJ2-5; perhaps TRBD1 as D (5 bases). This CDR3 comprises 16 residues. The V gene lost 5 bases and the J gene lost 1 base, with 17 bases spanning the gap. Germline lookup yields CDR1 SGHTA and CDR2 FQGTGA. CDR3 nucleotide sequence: TGTGCCAGCAGCCTAAGGGGCGAGGTCCCCCAAGAGACCCAGTACTTC. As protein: CASSLRGEVPQETQYF.

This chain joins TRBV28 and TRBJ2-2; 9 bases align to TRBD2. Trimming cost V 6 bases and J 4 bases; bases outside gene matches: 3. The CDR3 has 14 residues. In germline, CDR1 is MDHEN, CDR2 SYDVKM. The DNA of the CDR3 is TGTGCCAGCAGCACTAGCGGGCGCACCGGGGAGCTGTTTTTT. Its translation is CASSTSGRTGELFF.

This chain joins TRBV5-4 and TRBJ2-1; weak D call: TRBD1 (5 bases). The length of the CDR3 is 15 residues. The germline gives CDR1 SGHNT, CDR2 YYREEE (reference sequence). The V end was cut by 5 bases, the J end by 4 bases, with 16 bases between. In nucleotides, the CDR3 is TGTGCCAGCAGGCCCGCGACAGCCAATTACAATGAGCAGTTCTTC. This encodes CASRPATANYNEQFF.

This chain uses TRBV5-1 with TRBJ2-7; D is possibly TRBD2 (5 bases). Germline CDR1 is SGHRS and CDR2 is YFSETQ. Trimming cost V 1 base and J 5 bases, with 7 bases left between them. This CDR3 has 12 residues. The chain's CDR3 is CASSLFGDEQYF. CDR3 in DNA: TGCGCCAGCAGCTTGTTCGGGGACGAGCAGTACTTC.

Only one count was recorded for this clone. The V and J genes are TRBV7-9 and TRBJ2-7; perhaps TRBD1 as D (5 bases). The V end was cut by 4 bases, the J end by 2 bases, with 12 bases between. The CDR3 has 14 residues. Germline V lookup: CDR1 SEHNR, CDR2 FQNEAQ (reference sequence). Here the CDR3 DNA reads TGTGCCAGCAGCTCAAAGACAGTCCCCTACGAGCAGTACTTC. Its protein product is CASSSKTVPYEQYF. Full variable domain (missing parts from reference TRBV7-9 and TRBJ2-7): DTGVSQNPRHKITKRGQNVTFRCDPISEHNRLYWYRQTLGQGPEFLTYFQNEAQLEKSRLLSDRFSAERPKGSFSTLEIQRTEQGDSAMYLCASSSKTVPYEQYFGPGTRLTVT.

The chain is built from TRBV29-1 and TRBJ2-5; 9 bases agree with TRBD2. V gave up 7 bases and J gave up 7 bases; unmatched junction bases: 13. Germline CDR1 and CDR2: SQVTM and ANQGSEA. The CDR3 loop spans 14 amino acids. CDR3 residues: CSGRGGGVLGTQYF. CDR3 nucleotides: TGCAGCGGGCGGGGGGGCGGGGTCCTAGGGACCCAGTACTTC.

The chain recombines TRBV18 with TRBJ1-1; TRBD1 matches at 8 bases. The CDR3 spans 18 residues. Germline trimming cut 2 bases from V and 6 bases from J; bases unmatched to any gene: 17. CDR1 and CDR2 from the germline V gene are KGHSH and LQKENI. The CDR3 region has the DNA TGTGCCAGCTCACCAATAAGGACAGGGATTCCTATGGGGGCTGAAGCTTTCTTT. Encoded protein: CASSPIRTGIPMGAEAFF.